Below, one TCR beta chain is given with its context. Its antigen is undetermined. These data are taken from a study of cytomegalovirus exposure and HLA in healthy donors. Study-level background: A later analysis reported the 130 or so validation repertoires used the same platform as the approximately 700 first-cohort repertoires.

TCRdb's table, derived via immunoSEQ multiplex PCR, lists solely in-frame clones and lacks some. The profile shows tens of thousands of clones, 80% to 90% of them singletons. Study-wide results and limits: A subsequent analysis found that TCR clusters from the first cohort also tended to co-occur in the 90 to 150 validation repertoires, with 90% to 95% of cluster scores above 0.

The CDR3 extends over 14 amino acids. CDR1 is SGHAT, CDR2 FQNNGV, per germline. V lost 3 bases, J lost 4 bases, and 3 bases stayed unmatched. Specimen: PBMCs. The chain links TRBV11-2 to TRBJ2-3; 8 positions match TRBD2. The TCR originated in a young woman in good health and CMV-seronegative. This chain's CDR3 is CASSFEREPDTQYF. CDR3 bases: TGTGCCAGCAGCTTTGAGCGGGAGCCAGATACGCAGTATTTT.